The 30 T cell receptor beta chains below all came from one sample that was sequenced in a study of T-cell reconstitution after alpha-beta-depleted transplantation in children. As it was prepared, the TCRbeta library received unique molecular identifiers. TCRdb reprocessed the PCR reads via MiXCR and lists one record per CDR3 protein. The data show a few hundred thousand distinct CDR3 sequences, with around a tenth seen just once and around 7.6% held by the top ten. Specimen: PBMCs, collected before TCRalphabeta/CD19-depleted stem cell transplant. The receptors here all came from a boy younger than two with acute myeloid leukemia, due to receive a stem cell transplant.

This clonotype appeared many times. The J gene is TRBJ1-6, the V gene TRBV12-3 or TRBV12-4, with D maybe TRBD1 (5 bases). The CDR3 totals 13 residues. Trimming left V 7 bases short and J 15 bases short, with 19 bases between. The CDR3 sequence: CASTTTEILILHF. The CDR3, as DNA: TGTGCCAGCACCACGACAGAGATTCTTATCCTCCACTTT.

This clonotype showed up many times. The rearrangement joins TRBV25-1 to TRBJ1-6, with TRBD1 matching 7 bases. Unmatched junction bases numbered 18, after V lost 4 bases and J lost 0 bases. CDR3 length: 21 residues. CDR1 and CDR2 (germline): MGHDK, SYGVNS. The CDR3 protein is CASSGDSGTEGFISYNSPLHF. In DNA, the CDR3 is TGTGCCAGCAGTGGAGACTCCGGGACAGAGGGGTTTATCTCCTATAATTCACCCCTCCACTTT.

This sequence joins TRBV18 and TRBJ2-1; possibly TRBD2 for D (5 bases). Deletions cut 0 bases from V and 2 bases from J, with 8 bases between. The CDR3 is made up of 15 amino acids. In germline, CDR1 is KGHSH, CDR2 LQKENI. In nucleotides, the CDR3 is TGTGCCAGCTCACCACCCCTGAGGGCCTACAATGAGCAGTTCTTC. This sequence encodes CASSPPLRAYNEQFF.

This clonotype has at least ten counts. The chain couples TRBV20-1 to TRBJ2-2, with TRBD2 as a possible D gene (6 bases). Germline V gene data show CDR1 as DFQATT and CDR2 as SNEGSKA (reference sequence). CDR3 size: 13 residues. V gave up 3 bases and J gave up 6 bases, with 11 bases separating them. DNA for the CDR3: TGCAGTGCTAGCGCGGGAAAGGCCGGGGAGCTGTTTTTT. As protein: CSASAGKAGELFF.

This clonotype appeared many times. The rearrangement uses TRBV7-2 and TRBJ2-1; 11 nucleotides match TRBD2. V dropped 7 bases and J dropped 5; count of bases not matched to a gene: 7. In germline, CDR1 is SGHTA, CDR2 FQGNSA. The CDR3 covers 15 residues. CDR3 sequence: CASTPWTSGHNEQFF. CDR3 DNA: TGTGCCAGCACCCCATGGACTAGCGGGCACAATGAGCAGTTCTTC.

This clonotype was counted at least ten times. J is TRBJ2-1 and V is TRBV12-3 or TRBV12-4; 7 bases agree with TRBD1. The CDR3 has 13 residues. The V segment lost 6 bases and the J segment 5 bases; nucleotides outside the gene matches: 4. CDR3 sequence reads: CASRTTGDNEQFF. Written as DNA, the CDR3 is TGTGCCAGCAGGACTACAGGGGACAATGAGCAGTTCTTC.

Turning to this clonotype: This may be a read error, as it is one base from a much larger clone. CDR3 loop: CSAPGQGTSGAGNEQFF. In DNA, the CDR3 is TGCAGCGCTCCGGGACAGGGGACTAGCGGAGCCGGCAATGAGCAGTTCTTC. V is TRBV29-1 and J is TRBJ2-1; D possibly corresponds to TRBD2 (11 bases). V was cut by 7 bases and J by 6 bases, with 28 bases left in between. The CDR3 length is 17 residues. Per germline, CDR1 SQVTM and CDR2 ANQGSEA.

Concerning this clonotype itself: A clone one base away is much larger, so this may be a read error. V gene TRBV4-3 combines with J gene TRBJ2-7; D possibly matches TRBD1 or TRBD2 (5 bases each). V was shortened by 0 bases and J by 2 bases, with 11 bases between the two germline ends. The CDR3 has 15 amino acids. The germline CDR1 and CDR2 sequences are LGHNA and YSLEER. The CDR3: CASSQEWDATYEQYF. The CDR3 DNA reads TGCGCCAGCAGCCAAGAATGGGACGCGACCTACGAGCAGTACTTC.

This clonotype was detected ten times or more. This chain connects TRBV28 to TRBJ2-5; 7 nucleotides align to TRBD1. The junction had 9 bases not matched to a gene; V was cut back by 6 bases and J by 5 bases. CDR3 length: 14 amino acids. Germline V CDR1 and CDR2: MDHEN, SYDVKM. The CDR3 is CASSSGQDRETQYF. In DNA form, the CDR3 reads TGTGCCAGCAGCTCAGGACAGGATAGGGAGACCCAGTACTTC.

This clonotype turned up a few times. The chain uses TRBV5-1 and TRBJ2-7; 7 positions agree with TRBD1. CDR3 size: 16 residues. Germline-derived CDR1 and CDR2 are SGHRS and YFSETQ. Trimming cost V 4 bases and J 2 bases; bases outside gene matches: 12. CDR3 protein: CASSGPGQFLPYEQYF. CDR3 in DNA: TGCGCCAGCAGCGGACCGGGACAGTTCCTACCCTACGAGCAGTACTTC.

The rearrangement links TRBV5-1 to TRBJ2-7; perhaps TRBD1 as D (6 bases). Trimming left V 3 bases short and J 7 bases short, with 11 bases between. The CDR3 consists of 12 residues. CDR1 SGHRS and CDR2 YFSETQ come from the germline V gene. The chain's CDR3 is CASSSYRDEQYF. CDR3 in DNA: TGCGCCAGCAGCTCATACAGGGATGAGCAGTACTTC.

The chain recombines TRBV7-9 with TRBJ2-1; 8 bases line up with TRBD1. The V segment lost 5 bases and the J segment 4 bases; nucleotides outside the gene matches: 16. The CDR3 covers 18 residues. Germline V gene data show CDR1 as SEHNR and CDR2 as FQNEAQ (reference sequence). The CDR3 loop is CASSLAGGWAPGYNEQFF. DNA of the CDR3: TGTGCCAGCAGCCTCGCAGGGGGCTGGGCCCCGGGATACAATGAGCAGTTCTTC. The full variable domain, with the rest looked up from reference TRBV7-9 and TRBJ2-1, is DTGVSQNPRHKITKRGQNVTFRCDPISEHNRLYWYRQTLGQGPEFLTYFQNEAQLEKSRLLSDRFSAERPKGSFSTLEIQRTEQGDSAMYLCASSLAGGWAPGYNEQFFGPGTRLTVL.

This clonotype was seen many times. The V gene is TRBV5-1, the J gene TRBJ2-1; a possible D gene is TRBD2 (6 bases). This CDR3 is 14 amino acids long. Trimming stripped 0 bases from V and 4 bases from J, with 8 bases between. CDR1 is SGHRS, CDR2 YFSETQ, per germline. DNA for the CDR3: TGCGCCAGCAGCTTGGCCGGGACTTACAATGAGCAGTTCTTC. The encoded protein is CASSLAGTYNEQFF. Looking up the rest from reference TRBV5-1 and TRBJ2-1 gives the full variable domain: KAGVTQTPRYLIKTRGQQVTLSCSPISGHRSVSWYQQTPGQGLQFLFEYFSETQRNKGNFPGRFSGRQFSNSRSEMNVSTLELGDSALYLCASSLAGTYNEQFFGPGTRLTVL.

This clonotype was recorded many times. The chain joins TRBV15 to TRBJ2-1; D might be TRBD1 or TRBD2, each matching 5 bases. The CDR3 runs 17 residues. With 3 bases removed from V and 3 bases from J, the gap between germline ends came to 18 bases. CDR1 is LNHNV and CDR2 is YYDKDF in the germline V gene (reference sequence). CDR3 DNA: TGTGCCACCAGCAGTCCCCTAGACGGGACCCACTACAATGAGCAGTTCTTC. Protein: CATSSPLDGTHYNEQFF.

J is TRBJ2-3 and V is TRBV18, with a tentative D call TRBD1 (5 bases). The V gene's germline CDR1 is KGHSH and CDR2 LQKENI. V was pared by 3 bases and J by 2 bases, with 15 bases between. The CDR3 is 16 residues long. Here the CDR3 reads CASSPDWTLPTDTQYF. DNA of the CDR3: TGTGCCAGCTCACCTGACTGGACACTTCCCACAGATACGCAGTATTTT.

This clonotype was seen a few times. This chain connects TRBV6-1 to TRBJ2-5; 8 positions match TRBD2. CDR3 length equals 14 residues. The junction had 6 bases not matched to a gene; V was cut back by 4 bases and J by 5 bases. The germline CDR1 and CDR2 sequences are MNHNS and SASEGT. The CDR3 loop is CASSGGGLTETQYF. The CDR3 DNA reads as TGTGCCAGCAGTGGCGGGGGGTTGACGGAGACCCAGTACTTC.

V usage is TRBV27 and J usage is TRBJ2-3; 13 nucleotides agree with TRBD2. With V trimmed by 7 bases and J by 2 bases, 6 bases remained unmatched. The CDR3 is 16 residues long. In germline, CDR1 is MNHEY, CDR2 SMNVEV (reference sequence). CDR3 nucleotide sequence: TGTGCCAGCAAGCCACTAGCGGGGGGGCCCACAGATACGCAGTATTTT. Amino acids: CASKPLAGGPTDTQYF.

This clonotype was recorded at least ten times. The rearrangement uses TRBV7-2 and TRBJ2-6, with D unclear. This CDR3 has 17 residues. Trimming took 2 bases from V and 3 from J, leaving 14 bases between them. Germline loops: CDR1 SGHTA, CDR2 FQGNSA. The CDR3 sequence is CASSLQAPLFGANVLTF. DNA of the CDR3: TGTGCCAGCAGCTTACAGGCACCCCTTTTTGGGGCCAACGTCCTGACTTTC.

Comments on this clonotype: A much more abundant neighbour one base away suggests this may be a read error. This chain links TRBV27 with TRBJ2-7, with a possible D match to TRBD2 (5 bases). The CDR3 is 15 amino acids. From germline, CDR1 is MNHEY and CDR2 SMNVEV (reference sequence). CDR3 DNA: TGTGCCAGCAGTCCACTACCCCCGGGGAACTACAAGCAGTACTTC. Residues: CASSPLPPGNYKQYF.

With regard to this clonotype: A read error may produce the germline difference seen at one junction end. The chain recombines TRBV20-1 with TRBJ2-7; tentatively, D is TRBD1 (5 bases). Germline V lookup: CDR1 DFQATT, CDR2 SNEGSKA (reference sequence). The CDR3 extends over 14 amino acids. CDR3 bases: TGCGGTGCTAGGCTTAACAAGGGAAGGGGCGAGCAGTACTTC. Its protein product is CGARLNKGRGEQYF.

In its sample, this clonotype was seen many times. The V and J genes are TRBV4-3 and TRBJ2-1; D is uncertain. This CDR3 contains 12 residues. The V gene lost 3 bases and the J gene lost 5 bases, with 5 bases spanning the gap. Germline values: CDR1 LGHNA, CDR2 YSLEER. The CDR3 sequence: CASSHPNNEQFF. The CDR3 coding sequence is TGCGCCAGCAGCCACCCTAACAATGAGCAGTTCTTC.

This clonotype was found many times. V usage is TRBV5-1 and J usage is TRBJ2-1; D unresolved. The CDR3 is 12 residues long. Per germline, CDR1 SGHRS and CDR2 YFSETQ. Trimming pared 3 bases from V and 12 bases from J, leaving 13 bases between. The CDR3 DNA reads as TGCGCCAGCAGCTCCTCTCCCTCAGGGCAGTTCTTC. Its translation: CASSSSPSGQFF.

In this sample, this clonotype turned up many times. This sequence joins TRBV7-2 and TRBJ1-5, with D unresolved. The CDR3 length is 13 residues. Trimming removed 5 bases from V and 0 bases from J, with 5 bases in between. Germline loops: CDR1 SGHTA, CDR2 FQGNSA. CDR3 sequence (DNA): TGTGCCAGCAGCCTGACTAGCAATCAGCCCCAGCATTTT. Translated, it gives CASSLTSNQPQHF.

This clonotype was recorded many times. This chain joins TRBV12-3 or TRBV12-4 and TRBJ2-1, with D tentatively TRBD2 (5 bases). The CDR3 loop spans 13 amino acids. V lost 3 bases to trimming and J lost 10 bases, with 13 bases between them. This chain's CDR3 is CASSFSVLVEQFF. As DNA, the CDR3 is TGTGCCAGCAGTTTCTCAGTACTAGTCGAGCAGTTCTTC.

This clonotype has just a few counts. This chain joins TRBV12-3 or TRBV12-4 and TRBJ2-2; D is tentatively TRBD1 or TRBD2 (5 bases each). The V and J ends lost 6 bases and 5 bases respectively, with 10 bases between them. The CDR3 spans 13 residues. The CDR3 sequence is CASRERGTGELFF. The CDR3 nucleotides read TGTGCCAGCAGGGAGAGGGGAACCGGGGAGCTGTTTTTT.

The chain couples TRBV2 to TRBJ2-6, with 7 bases that match TRBD2. CDR3 length equals 16 residues. Germline CDR1 reads SNHLY; CDR2 reads FYNNEI. Germline trimming cut 6 bases from V and 4 bases from J; bases unmatched to any gene: 9. The CDR3: CASRRDGGGGANVLTF. Here the CDR3 DNA reads TGTGCCAGCAGGAGGGACGGCGGGGGAGGGGCCAACGTCCTGACTTTC.

This clonotype showed up many times. The chain employs TRBV20-1 and TRBJ2-1, with D unclear. This CDR3 has 15 amino acids. Trimming stripped 0 bases from V and 1 base from J, with 10 bases between. CDR1 DFQATT and CDR2 SNEGSKA come from the germline V gene (reference sequence). CDR3 in DNA: TGCAGTGCTAGAGATCCTAGGTTATCCTACAATGAGCAGTTCTTC. This sequence encodes CSARDPRLSYNEQFF.

This clonotype was seen at least ten times. The chain carries TRBV9 and TRBJ2-3; tentatively, D is TRBD2 (6 bases). V was trimmed by 0 bases and J by 2 bases, leaving 10 bases between them. CDR3 length: 15 residues. CDR1 is SGDLS and CDR2 is YYNGEE in the germline V gene. The CDR3: CASSVAEGITDTQYF. The DNA of the CDR3 is TGTGCCAGCAGCGTAGCGGAGGGTATCACAGATACGCAGTATTTT.

The chain has TRBV3-1 and TRBJ2-7, with D uncertain. The CDR3 extends over 13 amino acids. V was trimmed by 2 bases and J by 3 bases, leaving 8 bases between them. Germline V gene sequence: CDR1 LGHDT, CDR2 YNNKEL (reference sequence). CDR3 sequence (DNA): TGTGCCAGCAGCCAATACGACAACTACGAGCAGTACTTC. As protein: CASSQYDNYEQYF.

This clonotype appeared a few times. The chain joins TRBV10-2 to TRBJ2-7, with 8 bases identical to TRBD1. The CDR3 runs 16 residues. Germline values: CDR1 WSHSY, CDR2 SAAADI. Losses at the gene ends were 6 bases for V and 2 bases for J; bases not matched to a gene: 12. The CDR3 is CASRDRTGLFPYEQYF. As DNA, the CDR3 is TGCGCCAGCAGGGATAGGACAGGGCTTTTTCCCTACGAGCAGTACTTC.